This record covers a single TCR beta chain. V dropped 5 bases and J dropped 8; count of bases not matched to a gene: 12. CDR1 and CDR2 from the germline V gene are LNHDA and SQIVND (reference sequence). This CDR3 comprises 16 residues. This specimen comes from a study of beta chain features in type 1 diabetes. Investigators reverse transcribed all isolated RNA, so they sequenced expressed TCRB transcripts. Sequenced by immunoSEQ multiplex PCR; TCRdb stores in-frame clones only, minus some. The data contain some 900,000 clones, about a sixth of them singletons. This receptor was obtained from a woman younger than 35 in good health. Material: naive CD4+ T cells from blood. The chain combines TRBV19 with TRBJ2-1; 10 bases align to TRBD2. The CDR3 coding sequence is TGTGCCAGTAGTTGGGAAAGCGGGAGGGCCGATCATGAGCAGTTCTTC. The encoded protein is CASSWESGRADHEQFF.